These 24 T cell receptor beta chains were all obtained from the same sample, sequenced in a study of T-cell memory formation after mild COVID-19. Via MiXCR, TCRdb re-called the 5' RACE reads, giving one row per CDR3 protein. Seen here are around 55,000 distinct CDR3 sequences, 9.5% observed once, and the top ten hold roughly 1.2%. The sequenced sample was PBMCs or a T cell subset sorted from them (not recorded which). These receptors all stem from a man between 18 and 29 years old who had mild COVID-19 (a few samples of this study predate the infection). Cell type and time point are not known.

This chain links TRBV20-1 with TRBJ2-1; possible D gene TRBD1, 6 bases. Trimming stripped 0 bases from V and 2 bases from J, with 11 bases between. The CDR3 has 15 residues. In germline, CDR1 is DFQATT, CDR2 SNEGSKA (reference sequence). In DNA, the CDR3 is TGCAGTGCTAGAGATTCGACAGGCCCCTACAATGAGCAGTTCTTC. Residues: CSARDSTGPYNEQFF.

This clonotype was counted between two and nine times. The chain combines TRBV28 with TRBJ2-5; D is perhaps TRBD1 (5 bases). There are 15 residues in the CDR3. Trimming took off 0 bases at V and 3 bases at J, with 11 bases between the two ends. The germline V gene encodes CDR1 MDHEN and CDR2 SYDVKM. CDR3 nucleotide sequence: TGTGCCAGCAGTTTATGGGACACACTAAAAGAGACCCAGTACTTC. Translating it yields CASSLWDTLKETQYF.

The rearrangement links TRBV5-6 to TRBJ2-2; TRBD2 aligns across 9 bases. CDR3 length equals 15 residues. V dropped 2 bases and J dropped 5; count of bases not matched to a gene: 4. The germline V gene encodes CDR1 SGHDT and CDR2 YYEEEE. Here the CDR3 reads CASSFLAGRTGELFF. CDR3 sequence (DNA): TGTGCCAGCAGCTTCCTAGCGGGGCGGACCGGGGAGCTGTTTTTT.

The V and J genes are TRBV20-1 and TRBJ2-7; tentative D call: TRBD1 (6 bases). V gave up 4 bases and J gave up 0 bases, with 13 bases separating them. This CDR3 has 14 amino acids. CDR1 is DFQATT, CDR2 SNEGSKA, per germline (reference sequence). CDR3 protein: CSATRTARSYEQYF. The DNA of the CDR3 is TGCAGTGCTACCAGGACAGCGCGCTCCTACGAGCAGTACTTC.

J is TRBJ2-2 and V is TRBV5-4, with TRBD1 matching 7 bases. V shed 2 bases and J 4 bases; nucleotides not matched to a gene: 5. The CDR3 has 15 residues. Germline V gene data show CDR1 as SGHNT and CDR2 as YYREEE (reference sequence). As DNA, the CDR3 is TGTGCCAGCAGCTTACCAGGACAGGTCACCGGGGAGCTGTTTTTT. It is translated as CASSLPGQVTGELFF.

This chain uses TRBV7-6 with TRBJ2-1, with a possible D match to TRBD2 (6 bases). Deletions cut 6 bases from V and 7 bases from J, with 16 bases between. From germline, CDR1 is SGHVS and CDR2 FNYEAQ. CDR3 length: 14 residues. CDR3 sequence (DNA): TGTGCCAGCAGTCCCGGGGAGGAAAGGAATGAGCAGTTCTTC. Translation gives CASSPGEERNEQFF. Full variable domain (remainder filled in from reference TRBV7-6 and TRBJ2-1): GAGVSQSPRYKVTKRGQDVALRCDPISGHVSLYWYRQALGQGPEFLTYFNYEAQQDKSGLPNDRFSAERPEGSISTLTIQRTEQRDSAMYRCASSPGEERNEQFFGPGTRLTVL.

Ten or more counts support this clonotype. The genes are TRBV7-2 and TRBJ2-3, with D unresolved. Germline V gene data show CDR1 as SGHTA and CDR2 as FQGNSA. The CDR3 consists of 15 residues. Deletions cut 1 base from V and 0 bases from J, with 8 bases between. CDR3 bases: TGTGCCAGCAGCTTAGTTTACTTGAGCACAGATACGCAGTATTTT. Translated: CASSLVYLSTDTQYF.

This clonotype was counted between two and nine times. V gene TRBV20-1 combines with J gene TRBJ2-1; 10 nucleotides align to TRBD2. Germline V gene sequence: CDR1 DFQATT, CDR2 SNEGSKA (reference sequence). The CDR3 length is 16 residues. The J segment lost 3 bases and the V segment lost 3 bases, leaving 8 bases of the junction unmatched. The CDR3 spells CSASSATSGIYNEQFF. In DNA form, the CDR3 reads TGCAGTGCTAGTTCGGCCACTAGCGGGATCTACAATGAGCAGTTCTTC.

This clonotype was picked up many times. CDR3 coding DNA: TGCGCCAGCAGCTTGGCCCAAACAAGCACAGATACGCAGTATTTT. Amino acids: CASSLAQTSTDTQYF. The genes are TRBV5-1 and TRBJ2-3, with D unresolved. Germline V gives CDR1 SGHRS, CDR2 YFSETQ. Trimming removed 0 bases from V and 0 bases from J, with 8 bases in between. The CDR3 has 15 residues.

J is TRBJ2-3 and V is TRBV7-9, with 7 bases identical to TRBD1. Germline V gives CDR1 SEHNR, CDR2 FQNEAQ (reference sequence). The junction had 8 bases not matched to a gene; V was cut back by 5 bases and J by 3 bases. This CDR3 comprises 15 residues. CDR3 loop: CASSVGQYVTDTQYF. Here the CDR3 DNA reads TGTGCCAGCAGCGTGGGACAGTATGTTACAGATACGCAGTATTTT.

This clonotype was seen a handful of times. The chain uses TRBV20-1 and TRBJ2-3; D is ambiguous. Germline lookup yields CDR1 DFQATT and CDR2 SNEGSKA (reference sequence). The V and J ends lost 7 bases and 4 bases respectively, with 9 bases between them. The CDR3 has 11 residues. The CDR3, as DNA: TGCAGTGTTCCCCTTCCAGATACGCAGTATTTT. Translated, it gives CSVPLPDTQYF.

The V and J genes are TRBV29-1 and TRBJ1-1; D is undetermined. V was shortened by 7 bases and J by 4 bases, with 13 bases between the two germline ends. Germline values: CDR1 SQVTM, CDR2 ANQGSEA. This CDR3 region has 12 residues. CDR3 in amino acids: CSAHLPSTEAFF. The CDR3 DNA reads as TGCAGCGCCCACCTCCCCTCCACTGAAGCTTTCTTT.

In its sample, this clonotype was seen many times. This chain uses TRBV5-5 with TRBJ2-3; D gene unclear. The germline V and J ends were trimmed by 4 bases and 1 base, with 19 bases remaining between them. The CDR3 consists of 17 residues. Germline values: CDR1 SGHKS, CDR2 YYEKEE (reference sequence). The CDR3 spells CASSRRNEPSRTDTQYF. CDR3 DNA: TGTGCCAGCAGCCGCCGAAACGAGCCCTCCCGCACAGATACGCAGTATTTT.

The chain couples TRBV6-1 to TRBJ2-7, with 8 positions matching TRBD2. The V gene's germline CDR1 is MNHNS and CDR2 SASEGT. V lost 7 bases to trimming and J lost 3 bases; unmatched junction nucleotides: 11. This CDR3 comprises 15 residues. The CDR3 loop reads CASNFAGGADYEQYV. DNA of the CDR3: TGTGCCAGCAACTTCGCCGGGGGGGCGGACTACGAGCAGTACGTC.

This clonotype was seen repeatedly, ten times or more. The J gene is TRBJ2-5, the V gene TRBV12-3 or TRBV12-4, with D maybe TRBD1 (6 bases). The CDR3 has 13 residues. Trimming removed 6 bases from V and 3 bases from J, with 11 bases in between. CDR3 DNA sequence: TGTGCCAGCAGGGAAACAGGGAAAGAGACCCAGTACTTC. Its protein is CASRETGKETQYF.

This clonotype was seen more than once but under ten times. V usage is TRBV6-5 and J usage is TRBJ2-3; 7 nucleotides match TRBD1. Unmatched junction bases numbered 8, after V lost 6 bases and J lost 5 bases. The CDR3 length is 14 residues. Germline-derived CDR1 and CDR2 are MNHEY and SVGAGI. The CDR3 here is CASSYDRVGDTQYF. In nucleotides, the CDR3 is TGTGCCAGCAGCTATGACAGGGTGGGAGATACGCAGTATTTT.

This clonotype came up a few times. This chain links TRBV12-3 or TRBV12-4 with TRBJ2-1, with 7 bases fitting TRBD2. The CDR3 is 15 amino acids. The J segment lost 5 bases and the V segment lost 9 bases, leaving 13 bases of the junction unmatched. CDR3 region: CASAPTGTTDNEQFF. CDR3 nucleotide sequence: TGTGCCAGTGCCCCGACCGGGACTACGGACAATGAGCAGTTCTTC.

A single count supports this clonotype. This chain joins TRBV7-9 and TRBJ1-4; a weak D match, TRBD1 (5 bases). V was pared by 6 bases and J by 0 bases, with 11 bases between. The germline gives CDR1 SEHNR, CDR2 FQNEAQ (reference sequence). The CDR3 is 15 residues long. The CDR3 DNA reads TGTGCCAGCAGTCCTACAGGCGCAACTAATGAAAAACTGTTTTTT. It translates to CASSPTGATNEKLFF.

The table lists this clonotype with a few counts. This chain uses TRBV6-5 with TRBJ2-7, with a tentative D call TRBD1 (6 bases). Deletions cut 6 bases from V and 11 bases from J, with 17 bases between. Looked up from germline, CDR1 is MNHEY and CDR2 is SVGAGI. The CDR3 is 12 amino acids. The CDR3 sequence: CASSTRQAKKYF. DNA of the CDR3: TGTGCCAGCAGCACGCGACAGGCAAAGAAGTACTTC.

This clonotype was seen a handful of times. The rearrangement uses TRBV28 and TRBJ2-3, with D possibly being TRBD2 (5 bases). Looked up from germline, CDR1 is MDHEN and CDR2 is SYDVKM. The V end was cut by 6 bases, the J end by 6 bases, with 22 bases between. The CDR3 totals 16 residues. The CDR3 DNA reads TGTGCCAGCAGATCCAGGACTCAATCGCCCCCGGATACGCAGTATTTT. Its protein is CASRSRTQSPPDTQYF.

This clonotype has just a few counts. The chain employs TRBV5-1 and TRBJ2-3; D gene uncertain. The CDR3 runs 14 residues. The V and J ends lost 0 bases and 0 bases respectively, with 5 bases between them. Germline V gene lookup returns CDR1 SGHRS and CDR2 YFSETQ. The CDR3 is CASSLELSTDTQYF. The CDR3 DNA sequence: TGCGCCAGCAGCTTGGAATTAAGCACAGATACGCAGTATTTT. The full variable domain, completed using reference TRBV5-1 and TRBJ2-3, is KAGVTQTPRYLIKTRGQQVTLSCSPISGHRSVSWYQQTPGQGLQFLFEYFSETQRNKGNFPGRFSGRQFSNSRSEMNVSTLELGDSALYLCASSLELSTDTQYFGPGTRLTVL.

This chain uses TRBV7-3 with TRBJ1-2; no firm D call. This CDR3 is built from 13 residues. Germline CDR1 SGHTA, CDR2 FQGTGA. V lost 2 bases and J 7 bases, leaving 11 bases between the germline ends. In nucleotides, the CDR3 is TGTGCCAGCAGCTTAGAACAGAAAAGTGGCTACACCTTC. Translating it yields CASSLEQKSGYTF.

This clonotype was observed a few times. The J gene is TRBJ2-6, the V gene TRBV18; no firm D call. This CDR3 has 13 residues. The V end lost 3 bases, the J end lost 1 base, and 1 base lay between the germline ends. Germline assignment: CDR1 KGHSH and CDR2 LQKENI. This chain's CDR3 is CASSPSGANVLTF. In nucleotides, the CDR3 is TGTGCCAGCTCACCTTCTGGGGCCAACGTCCTGACTTTC.

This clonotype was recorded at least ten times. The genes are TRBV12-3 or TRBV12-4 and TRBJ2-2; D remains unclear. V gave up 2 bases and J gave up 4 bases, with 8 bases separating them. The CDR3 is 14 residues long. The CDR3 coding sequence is TGTGCCAGCAGTTTATTTAGGGTCACCGGGGAGCTGTTTTTT. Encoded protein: CASSLFRVTGELFF.